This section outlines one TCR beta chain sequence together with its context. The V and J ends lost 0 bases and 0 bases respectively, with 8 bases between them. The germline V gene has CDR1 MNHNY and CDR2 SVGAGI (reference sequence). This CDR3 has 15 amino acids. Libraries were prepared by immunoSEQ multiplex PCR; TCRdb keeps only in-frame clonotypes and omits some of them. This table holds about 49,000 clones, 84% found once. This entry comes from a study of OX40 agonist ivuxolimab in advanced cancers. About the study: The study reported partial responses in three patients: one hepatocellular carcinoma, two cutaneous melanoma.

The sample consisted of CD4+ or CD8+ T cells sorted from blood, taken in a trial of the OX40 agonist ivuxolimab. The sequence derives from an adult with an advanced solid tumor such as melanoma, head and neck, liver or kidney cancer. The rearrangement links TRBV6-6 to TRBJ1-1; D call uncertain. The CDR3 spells CASSYSASMNTEAFF. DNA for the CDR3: TGTGCCAGCAGTTACTCCGCCAGCATGAACACTGAAGCTTTCTTT.